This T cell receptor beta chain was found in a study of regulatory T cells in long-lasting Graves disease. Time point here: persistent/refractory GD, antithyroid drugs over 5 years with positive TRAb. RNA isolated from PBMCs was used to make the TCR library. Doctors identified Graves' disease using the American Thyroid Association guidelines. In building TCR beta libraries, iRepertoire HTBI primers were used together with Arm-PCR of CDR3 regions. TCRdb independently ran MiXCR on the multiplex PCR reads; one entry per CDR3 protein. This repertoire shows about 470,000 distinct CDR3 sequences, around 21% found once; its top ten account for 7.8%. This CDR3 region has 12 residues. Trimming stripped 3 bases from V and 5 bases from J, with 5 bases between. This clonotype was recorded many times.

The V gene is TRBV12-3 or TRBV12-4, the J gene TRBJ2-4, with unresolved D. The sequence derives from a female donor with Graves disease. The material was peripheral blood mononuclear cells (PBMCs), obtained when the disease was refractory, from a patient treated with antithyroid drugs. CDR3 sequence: CASSFGQNIQYF. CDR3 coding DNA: TGTGCCAGCAGTTTCGGTCAAAACATTCAGTACTTC.